These 26 T cell receptor beta chains originate from one sample sequenced in a study of blood T cell repertoires in COVID-19. Clones were sequenced by immunoSEQ multiplex PCR, and TCRdb holds only the in-frame ones, with some missing. The sample consists of about 130,000 clones, less than 90% of them appearing once. What was sequenced was peripheral blood. The receptors here all came from a man between 65 and 85 years old with acute or convalescent COVID-19.

This chain uses TRBV2 with TRBJ2-5, with D hard to call. CDR3 size: 14 residues. V was trimmed by 5 bases and J by 4 bases, leaving 14 bases between them. The germline V gene has CDR1 SNHLY and CDR2 FYNNEI. CDR3 in DNA: TGTGCCAGCAGTTTCAGACTGCCTCGAGAGACCCAGTACTTC. This gives the protein CASSFRLPRETQYF.

The chain is built from TRBV28 and TRBJ1-5, with D perhaps matching TRBD1 (5 bases). Germline CDR1 is MDHEN and CDR2 is SYDVKM. The CDR3 is 13 amino acids. Trimming shortened V by 6 bases and J by 5 bases, and 11 bases separated the two germline ends. The CDR3 sequence: CASRGTLDQPQHF. CDR3 nucleotide sequence: TGTGCCAGCAGGGGGACTTTGGATCAGCCCCAGCATTTT.

This chain links TRBV19 with TRBJ1-2; D is ambiguous. Trimming took off 8 bases at V and 6 bases at J, with 22 bases between the two ends. The CDR3 loop spans 15 amino acids. Looked up from germline, CDR1 is LNHDA and CDR2 is SQIVND (reference sequence). The CDR3 sequence is CASAVTARTIDGYTF. CDR3 nucleotide sequence: TGTGCCAGTGCCGTTACGGCCAGGACTATCGATGGCTACACCTTC.

The chain couples TRBV7-6 to TRBJ2-5, with 9 bases lining up with TRBD2. Germline CDR1 is SGHVS and CDR2 is FNYEAQ. V was clipped by 1 base and J by 4 bases; unmatched bases: 10. This CDR3 has 17 residues. CDR3 protein: CASSLVGGGAGRETQYF. The DNA for the CDR3 is TGTGCCAGCAGCTTAGTAGGCGGGGGGGCAGGCCGAGAGACCCAGTACTTC.

The V and J genes are TRBV6-5 and TRBJ2-7; 10 nucleotides line up with TRBD2. CDR1 MNHEY and CDR2 SVGAGI come from the germline V gene. The CDR3 length is 15 residues. V lost 2 bases, J lost 6 bases, and 7 bases stayed unmatched. The CDR3 here is CASSYDVAGGGEQYF. The CDR3 region has the DNA TGTGCCAGCAGTTACGACGTAGCGGGGGGAGGCGAGCAGTACTTC.

CDR3 residues: CASSLLPGGRNYGYTF. Here the CDR3 DNA reads TGTGCCAGCAGCCTCCTCCCTGGAGGGCGTAACTATGGCTACACCTTC. The V call is TRBV3-1 (or the pseudogene TRBV3-2), the J call TRBJ1-2; D unclear. Per germline, CDR1 LGHDT and CDR2 YNNKEL (reference sequence). V lost 4 bases and J lost 1, with 16 bases in between. The CDR3 is 16 amino acids.

The V and J genes are TRBV11-3 and TRBJ2-7, with D perhaps TRBD2 (6 bases). Trimming left V 4 bases short and J 2 bases short, with 15 bases between. The CDR3 sequence is 15 residues long. Germline loops: CDR1 SGHNT, CDR2 YENEEA. CDR3 DNA: TGTGCCAGCAGCTCCTCCGGGACGGGAGCCTACGAGCAGTACTTC. Translated, it gives CASSSSGTGAYEQYF.

V usage is TRBV30 and J usage is TRBJ1-5, with TRBD1 matching 7 bases. CDR3 size: 13 residues. Germline trimming cut 4 bases from V and 4 bases from J; bases unmatched to any gene: 4. CDR1 and CDR2 (germline): GTSNPN, SVGIG (reference sequence). Written as DNA, the CDR3 is TGTGCCTGGACCCGGGACAGAAATCAGCCCCAGCATTTT. Protein sequence: CAWTRDRNQPQHF.

The V gene is TRBV5-6, the J gene TRBJ1-3; the match to TRBD1 covers 7 bases. This CDR3 has 16 amino acids. The junction had 5 bases not matched to a gene; V was cut back by 1 base and J by 1 base. The germline CDR1 and CDR2 sequences are SGHDT and YYEEEE. Written as DNA, the CDR3 is TGTGCCAGCAGCTTGACAGGGGCCCGATCTGGAAACACCATATATTTT. Its translation: CASSLTGARSGNTIYF.

V and J are TRBV3-1 (or the pseudogene TRBV3-2) and TRBJ1-2; D not resolved. Trimming took off 8 bases at V and 8 bases at J, with 15 bases between the two ends. Germline CDR1 is LGHDT and CDR2 is YNNKEL (reference sequence). The CDR3 sequence is 12 residues long. CDR3 loop: CASPQGGNGYTF. In DNA, the CDR3 is TGTGCCAGCCCACAAGGCGGGAACGGCTACACCTTC.

The J gene is TRBJ1-2, the V gene TRBV7-9, with D perhaps matching TRBD1 (5 bases). This CDR3 is built from 12 residues. Per the germline V gene, CDR1 is SEHNR and CDR2 is FQNEAQ (reference sequence). With 2 bases removed from V and 7 bases from J, the gap between germline ends came to 8 bases. DNA for the CDR3: TGTGCCAGCAGCTTACAGGGTTCTGGCTACACCTTC. Residues: CASSLQGSGYTF. Together with reference TRBV7-9 and TRBJ1-2, the CDR3 gives the full variable domain: DTGVSQNPRHKITKRGQNVTFRCDPISEHNRLYWYRQTLGQGPEFLTYFQNEAQLEKSRLLSDRFSAERPKGSFSTLEIQRTEQGDSAMYLCASSLQGSGYTFGSGTRLTVV.

This clone has just a few counts. The rearrangement joins TRBV30 to TRBJ1-1; a weak D match, TRBD1 (5 bases). Germline loops: CDR1 GTSNPN, CDR2 SVGIG (reference sequence). Trimming removed 6 bases at V and 9 bases at J, with 14 bases between. The CDR3 runs 11 residues. The CDR3 loop reads CACFGDSQAFF. The CDR3 DNA reads as TGTGCCTGCTTCGGGGACTCACAAGCTTTCTTT.

This clone was seen only a few times. V and J are TRBV7-8 and TRBJ1-5, with no clear D. Germline CDR1 reads SGHVS; CDR2 reads FQNEAQ. Trimming pared 5 bases from V and 9 bases from J, leaving 11 bases between. The CDR3 is made up of 12 amino acids. The CDR3 protein is CASSPGRGPQHF. CDR3 DNA: TGTGCCAGCAGCCCAGGTCGGGGGCCCCAGCATTTT.

The chain recombines TRBV5-5 with TRBJ1-2; 10 nucleotides agree with TRBD1. Germline loops: CDR1 SGHKS, CDR2 YYEKEE (reference sequence). J gave up 2 bases and V 1 base, and 5 bases lay outside the gene matches. The CDR3 covers 16 residues. In DNA form, the CDR3 reads TGTGCCAGCAGCTTGTCCGGGACAGGGGCCAACTATGGCTACACCTTC. As protein: CASSLSGTGANYGYTF. Combining the CDR3 with reference TRBV5-5 and TRBJ1-2 gives the whole variable domain DAGVTQSPTHLIKTRGQQVTLRCSPISGHKSVSWYQQVLGQGPQFIFQYYEKEERGRGNFPDRFSARQFPNYSSELNVNALLLGDSALYLCASSLSGTGANYGYTFGSGTRLTVV.

The CDR3 nucleotides are TGCGCCAGCAGCCAAACCACAGGGGTTTCTTCACCCCTCCACTTT. It specifies CASSQTTGVSSPLHF. This chain connects TRBV4-1 to TRBJ1-6, with 7 bases lining up with TRBD1. V lost 2 bases to trimming and J lost 9 bases; unmatched junction nucleotides: 7. There are 15 residues in the CDR3. Germline CDR1 MGHRA, CDR2 YSYEKL.

This clone was recorded once. The V call is TRBV28, the J call TRBJ2-2, with 11 bases identical to TRBD1. J gave up 5 bases and V 6 bases, and 5 bases lay outside the gene matches. Germline lookup yields CDR1 MDHEN and CDR2 SYDVKM. The CDR3 has 15 amino acids. The DNA for the CDR3 is TGTGCCAGCAGCCGGGACAGGGGGAGGACCGGGGAGCTGTTTTTT. Protein sequence: CASSRDRGRTGELFF.

The V and J genes are TRBV6-5 and TRBJ1-6, with D perhaps TRBD1 (6 bases). This CDR3 has 14 amino acids. Trimming removed 4 bases at V and 7 bases at J, with 11 bases between. Germline loops: CDR1 MNHEY, CDR2 SVGAGI. Written as DNA, the CDR3 is TGTGCCAGCAGTTTAGACAGGCAAAATTCACCCCTCCACTTT. As protein: CASSLDRQNSPLHF.

The rearrangement links TRBV28 to TRBJ2-3; TRBD2 aligns across 8 bases. This CDR3 region has 14 residues. Trimming at V came to 5 bases and at J to 4 bases, leaving 5 bases not matched to a gene. Germline V CDR1 and CDR2: MDHEN, SYDVKM. As DNA, the CDR3 is TGTGCCAGCAGTCGGGGGGGGGCCGCAGATACGCAGTATTTT. The encoded protein is CASSRGGAADTQYF. The full variable domain, with the rest looked up from reference TRBV28 and TRBJ2-3, is DVKVTQSSRYLVKRTGEKVFLECVQDMDHENMFWYRQDPGLGLRLIYFSYDVKMKEKGDIPEGYSVSREKKERFSLILESASTNQTSMYLCASSRGGAADTQYFGPGTRLTVL.

V is TRBV7-2 and J is TRBJ2-7, with 8 bases matching TRBD1. The V gene end was trimmed by 5 bases and the J gene end by 1 base; junction bases not matched to a gene: 7. The CDR3 runs 15 residues. Germline V gene sequence: CDR1 SGHTA, CDR2 FQGNSA. The CDR3 protein is CASSQVTGESYEQYF. The CDR3 DNA reads TGTGCCAGCAGCCAGGTGACAGGGGAATCCTACGAGCAGTACTTC.

This chain links TRBV7-9 with TRBJ2-3; 9 nucleotides line up with TRBD2. J gave up 2 bases and V 1 base, and 7 bases lay outside the gene matches. The CDR3 totals 17 residues. The germline gives CDR1 SEHNR, CDR2 FQNEAQ (reference sequence). This chain's CDR3 is CASSLDGSGGPTDTQYF. The CDR3 DNA is TGTGCCAGCAGCTTAGATGGTAGCGGGGGCCCCACAGATACGCAGTATTTT.

The chain joins TRBV24-1 to TRBJ2-5; D not resolved. Trimming left V 2 bases short and J 2 bases short, with 8 bases between. CDR1 and CDR2 from the germline V gene are KGHDR and SFDVKD. The CDR3 is 14 residues long. CDR3 sequence: CATSDSRRQETQYF. The CDR3 DNA is TGTGCCACCAGTGATTCAAGGAGACAAGAGACCCAGTACTTC.

The chain links TRBV4-1 to TRBJ2-1; perhaps TRBD2 as D (5 bases). Per germline, CDR1 MGHRA and CDR2 YSYEKL. The CDR3 has 17 residues. Trimming cost V 3 bases and J 4 bases, with 19 bases left between them. As DNA, the CDR3 is TGCGCCAGCAGCCAGGTAGACTTAGGACTCACATACAATGAGCAGTTCTTC. Translated: CASSQVDLGLTYNEQFF.

The CDR3 loop is CASQTGEGFIYEQYF. The CDR3 DNA follows: TGCGCCAGCCAGACAGGGGAGGGTTTTATTTACGAGCAGTACTTC. The chain has TRBV5-1 and TRBJ2-7; D possibly corresponds to TRBD1 (8 bases). Deletions cut 7 bases from V and 4 bases from J, with 21 bases between. Germline assignment: CDR1 SGHRS and CDR2 YFSETQ. CDR3 length equals 15 residues.

V and J are TRBV6-5 and TRBJ2-2; perhaps TRBD1 as D (5 bases). From germline, CDR1 is MNHEY and CDR2 SVGAGI. The V gene lost 8 bases and the J gene lost 6 bases, with 16 bases spanning the gap. The CDR3 is 14 amino acids. CDR3 sequence (DNA): TGTGCCAGCCGACAGAAAACCAGCGCCGGGGAGCTGTTTTTT. The encoded protein is CASRQKTSAGELFF.

The gene calls are TRBV5-4 and TRBJ1-5; no reliable D call. The CDR3 totals 13 residues. In germline, CDR1 is SGHNT, CDR2 YYREEE (reference sequence). V gave up 4 bases and J gave up 2 bases, with 7 bases separating them. CDR3 region: CASSPGGNQPQHF. In DNA form, the CDR3 reads TGTGCCAGCAGCCCCGGGGGCAATCAGCCCCAGCATTTT.

The chain is built from TRBV5-6 and TRBJ1-2; 9 nucleotides match TRBD1. The CDR3 is 14 residues long. Germline CDR1 reads SGHDT; CDR2 reads YYEEEE. Unmatched junction bases numbered 9, after V lost 4 bases and J lost 8 bases. CDR3 residues: CASSPMDRGVGYTF. CDR3 DNA: TGTGCCAGCAGCCCCATGGACAGGGGTGTCGGCTACACCTTC.